This TCR beta chain originates from a study of blood T cell repertoires in COVID-19. The CDR3 runs to 15 residues. Losses at the gene ends were 6 bases for V and 4 bases for J; bases not matched to a gene: 8. The germline V gene has CDR1 LNHDA and CDR2 SQIVND (reference sequence). Using immunoSEQ multiplex PCR, the repertoire was profiled, and TCRdb retains in-frame clones only, with some absent. The sample comprises 85,000 to 95,000 clones, 60% to 85% of which are singletons, and around 7% rests with the top ten. The chain combines TRBV19 with TRBJ2-3; 9 bases are a match to TRBD1. Material for sequencing was peripheral blood. The clonotype originates from a man aged 65 to 85 with acute or convalescent COVID-19. Here the CDR3 reads CASSGLRTGADTQYF. CDR3 sequence (DNA): TGTGCCAGTAGCGGTCTCAGGACAGGGGCAGATACGCAGTATTTT.